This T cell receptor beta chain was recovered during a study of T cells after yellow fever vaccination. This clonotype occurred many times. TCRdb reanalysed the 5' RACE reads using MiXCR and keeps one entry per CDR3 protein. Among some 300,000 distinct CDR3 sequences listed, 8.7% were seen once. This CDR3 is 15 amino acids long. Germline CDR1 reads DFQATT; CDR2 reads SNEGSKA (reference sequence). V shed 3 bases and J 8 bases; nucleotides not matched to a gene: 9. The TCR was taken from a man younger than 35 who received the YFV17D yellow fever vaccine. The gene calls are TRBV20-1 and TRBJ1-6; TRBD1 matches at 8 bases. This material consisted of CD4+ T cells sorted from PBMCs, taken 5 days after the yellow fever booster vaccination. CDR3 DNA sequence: TGCAGTGCTAGGGATCGGGGGACAGGTGATTCACCCCTCCACTTT. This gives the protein CSARDRGTGDSPLHF.